Below are 29 T cell receptor beta chains sequenced from a single sample in a study of identical twins. TCRdb recomputed calls from the 5' RACE reads with MiXCR, one row per CDR3 protein. The table has about 520,000 distinct CDR3 sequences, 22% seen once. This sample was also put to use in a study of T cells expressing NK-cell markers.

The specimen sequenced was CD4+ T cells sorted from blood. All receptors derive from a woman younger than 35 in good health.

The V and J genes are TRBV12-3 or TRBV12-4 and TRBJ1-2; no reliable D call. CDR3 length: 13 amino acids. Trimming stripped 3 bases from V and 3 bases from J, with 8 bases between. CDR3 residues: CASSFVVDYGYTF. CDR3 bases: TGTGCCAGCAGTTTTGTGGTCGACTATGGCTACACCTTC.

The chain recombines TRBV7-2 with TRBJ2-2; no firm D call. V was clipped by 1 base and J by 6 bases, with 9 bases between them. Germline-derived CDR1 and CDR2 are SGHTA and FQGNSA. The CDR3 covers 14 residues. The CDR3 DNA reads TGTGCCAGCAGCTTAGTGTTAAATTCCGGGGAGCTGTTTTTT. This translates into CASSLVLNSGELFF.

V gene TRBV7-6 combines with J gene TRBJ1-2; D gene ambiguous. V was pared by 5 bases and J by 7 bases, with 17 bases between. CDR3 size: 14 residues. From germline, CDR1 is SGHVS and CDR2 FNYEAQ. CDR3 coding DNA: TGTGCCAGCAGCCCAAACGGCTTTTGGCGTGGCTACACCTTC. This codes for CASSPNGFWRGYTF.

Many counts were recorded for this clonotype. The chain joins TRBV12-3 or TRBV12-4 to TRBJ2-1; D ambiguous. CDR3 size: 16 residues. The V end lost 3 bases, the J end lost 7 bases, and 19 bases lay between the germline ends. DNA of the CDR3: TGTGCCAGCAGTTTCACCCTCCTTGGGGTGAAGAATGAGCAGTTCTTC. Residues: CASSFTLLGVKNEQFF.

This rearrangement joins TRBV20-1 to TRBJ1-2, with D unclear. CDR3 size: 12 residues. V was clipped by 0 bases and J by 5 bases, with 7 bases between them. Germline CDR1 is DFQATT and CDR2 is SNEGSKA (reference sequence). CDR3 region: CSARDSTYGYTF. The CDR3 DNA follows: TGCAGTGCTAGAGACAGCACATATGGCTACACCTTC.

The chain couples TRBV9 to TRBJ2-1; unclear D gene. With 0 bases removed from V and 4 bases from J, the gap between germline ends came to 11 bases. This CDR3 spans 15 amino acids. Germline V lookup: CDR1 SGDLS, CDR2 YYNGEE. CDR3 coding DNA: TGTGCCAGCAGCGTAGGAGAAGTCCAATACAATGAGCAGTTCTTC. Protein sequence: CASSVGEVQYNEQFF.

The chain uses TRBV11-2 and TRBJ2-1, with D perhaps matching TRBD2 (6 bases). V was shortened by 10 bases and J by 4 bases, with 17 bases between the two germline ends. The CDR3 runs 14 residues. The germline CDR1 and CDR2 sequences are SGHAT and FQNNGV. CDR3 sequence reads: CATRTGLGYNEQFF. The CDR3 DNA reads as TGTGCCACCCGGACGGGACTGGGGTACAATGAGCAGTTCTTC.

This clonotype was counted a few times. This chain uses TRBV20-1 with TRBJ1-3; D perhaps matches TRBD1 (5 bases). Germline V lookup: CDR1 DFQATT, CDR2 SNEGSKA (reference sequence). V gave up 0 bases and J gave up 8 bases, with 17 bases separating them. The CDR3 is 15 amino acids. The CDR3 loop reads CSARDRWQGGDTIYF. The DNA of the CDR3 is TGCAGTGCTAGAGATAGGTGGCAGGGAGGGGACACCATATATTTT.

V and J are TRBV7-2 and TRBJ2-4, with a possible D match to TRBD2 (6 bases). Germline assignment: CDR1 SGHTA and CDR2 FQGNSA. Trimming pared 5 bases from V and 7 bases from J, leaving 12 bases between. This CDR3 is built from 13 residues. In DNA form, the CDR3 reads TGTGCCAGCAGCGGACCGGAGGGGAACATTCAGTACTTC. It yields the protein CASSGPEGNIQYF.

This clonotype was detected a few times. This chain connects TRBV5-1 to TRBJ1-4, with D possibly being TRBD1 (6 bases). Germline V gives CDR1 SGHRS, CDR2 YFSETQ. The V gene lost 4 bases and the J gene lost 5 bases, with 18 bases spanning the gap. The CDR3 length is 16 residues. The CDR3 sequence is CASSPTVGGGNEKLFF. In nucleotides, the CDR3 is TGCGCCAGCAGCCCGACGGTAGGAGGGGGGAATGAAAAACTGTTTTTT.

This clonotype has a handful of counts. The V and J genes are TRBV12-3 or TRBV12-4 and TRBJ2-7; 7 bases line up with TRBD1. Trimming took 6 bases from V and 5 from J; bases not matched to a gene: 7. The CDR3 extends over 13 amino acids. The CDR3 protein is CASREAGGHEQYF. The CDR3 DNA sequence: TGTGCCAGCAGAGAGGCAGGGGGTCACGAGCAGTACTTC.

This clonotype showed up many times. This rearrangement joins TRBV5-1 to TRBJ2-3; TRBD1 aligns across 8 bases. CDR3 length: 16 residues. The junction had 7 bases not matched to a gene; V was cut back by 4 bases and J by 0 bases. The germline CDR1 and CDR2 sequences are SGHRS and YFSETQ. CDR3 residues: CASSDGTGTSTDTQYF. The CDR3 bases are TGCGCCAGCAGCGACGGGACAGGCACTAGCACAGATACGCAGTATTTT.

This clonotype was counted only a few times. The chain employs TRBV11-2 and TRBJ1-4; 8 bases match TRBD1. V shed 5 bases, J shed 8 bases, and the junction held 7 bases outside the gene matches. In germline, CDR1 is SGHAT, CDR2 FQNNGV. The CDR3 is 14 amino acids. In DNA form, the CDR3 reads TGTGCCAGCAGCCCCGGGGACAGGCCCGAAAAACTGTTTTTT. Amino acid sequence: CASSPGDRPEKLFF.

There are many counts of this clonotype. The rearrangement uses TRBV7-9 and TRBJ2-1; D is perhaps TRBD2 (5 bases). CDR3 length: 15 amino acids. The V end was cut by 5 bases, the J end by 0 bases, with 11 bases between. From germline, CDR1 is SEHNR and CDR2 FQNEAQ (reference sequence). This chain's CDR3 is CASSGAASSYNEQFF. CDR3 in DNA: TGTGCCAGCAGCGGAGCGGCCAGCTCCTACAATGAGCAGTTCTTC.

This clonotype was picked up a small number of times. The chain recombines TRBV7-7 with TRBJ2-2; D remains ambiguous. The germline V gene has CDR1 SSHAT and CDR2 FNYEAQ (reference sequence). This CDR3 region has 14 residues. The germline V and J ends were trimmed by 11 bases and 3 bases, with 16 bases remaining between them. CDR3 nucleotides: TGTGCCGTGACCCCCACCTCGGACACCGGGGAGCTGTTTTTT. Amino acids: CAVTPTSDTGELFF.

This clonotype came up a few times. The chain is built from TRBV29-1 and TRBJ1-4, with 8 bases identical to TRBD1. The CDR3 totals 13 residues. Per germline, CDR1 SQVTM and CDR2 ANQGSEA. V shed 7 bases, J shed 6 bases, and the junction held 7 bases outside the gene matches. The CDR3: CSAGQGRDEKLFF. In nucleotides, the CDR3 is TGCAGCGCCGGACAGGGTAGGGATGAAAAACTGTTTTTT.

The chain is built from TRBV3-1 and TRBJ2-1; perhaps TRBD2 as D (6 bases). This CDR3 has 15 amino acids. CDR1 and CDR2 from the germline V gene are LGHDT and YNNKEL (reference sequence). V was pared by 1 base and J by 1 base, with 8 bases between. The CDR3 protein is CASSQASVSYNEQFF. The CDR3 DNA reads TGTGCCAGCAGCCAAGCTAGCGTGTCCTACAATGAGCAGTTCTTC.

The V and J genes are TRBV30 and TRBJ2-7; 7 nucleotides line up with TRBD2. V shed 3 bases, J shed 3 bases, and the junction held 5 bases outside the gene matches. CDR3 length: 13 amino acids. Germline loops: CDR1 GTSNPN, CDR2 SVGIG (reference sequence). The CDR3 is CAWSGLGGYEQYF. CDR3 bases: TGTGCCTGGAGCGGACTAGGAGGCTACGAGCAGTACTTC.

The CDR3 DNA reads as TGCAGTGCCCGCCACCCCGCCGCTTTCTTT. This sequence encodes CSARHPAAFF. The chain links TRBV20-1 to TRBJ1-1; D unresolved. CDR1 and CDR2 from the germline V gene are DFQATT and SNEGSKA (reference sequence). The ends were cut back, 6 bases at V and 11 bases at J, with 13 bases in the middle. The CDR3 is 10 amino acids.

This clonotype came up once. The chain has TRBV6-2 or TRBV6-3 and TRBJ2-1; D is uncertain. Trimming cost V 2 bases and J 0 bases, with 14 bases left between them. Germline CDR1 MNHEY, CDR2 SVGEGT. The CDR3 length is 17 residues. This chain's CDR3 is CASSYEPYKSSYNEQFF. Here the CDR3 DNA reads TGTGCCAGCAGTTACGAGCCTTACAAGAGCTCCTACAATGAGCAGTTCTTC.

The chain recombines TRBV20-1 with TRBJ1-2; 7 nucleotides match TRBD1. Per germline, CDR1 DFQATT and CDR2 SNEGSKA (reference sequence). V shed 3 bases, J shed 4 bases, and the junction held 8 bases outside the gene matches. This CDR3 is 14 amino acids long. DNA of the CDR3: TGCAGTGCTAGGGCGGACAGGCCAACCTATGGCTACACCTTC. This translates into CSARADRPTYGYTF.

A few counts support this clonotype. This chain links TRBV6-2 or TRBV6-3 with TRBJ1-1; the D is unclear. This CDR3 contains 15 residues. Germline CDR1 is MNHEY and CDR2 is SVGEGT. V gave up 2 bases and J gave up 4 bases, with 14 bases separating them. The CDR3 DNA follows: TGTGCCAGCAGTTACAACGCCAGGAGCGGCACTGAAGCTTTCTTT. This translates into CASSYNARSGTEAFF.

This clonotype was counted a few times. The gene calls are TRBV3-1 and TRBJ2-1; possible D gene TRBD2, 6 bases. V lost 8 bases to trimming and J lost 3 bases, with 20 bases between them. Germline assignment: CDR1 LGHDT and CDR2 YNNKEL (reference sequence). The CDR3 is made up of 16 amino acids. CDR3 nucleotides: TGTGCCAGCGCGTTCGAGGGAGGACTCCGCTACAATGAGCAGTTCTTC. Its translation is CASAFEGGLRYNEQFF.

The rearrangement links TRBV20-1 to TRBJ2-3, with 8 nucleotides matching TRBD2. The germline gives CDR1 DFQATT, CDR2 SNEGSKA (reference sequence). The CDR3 length is 16 residues. V was clipped by 0 bases and J by 7 bases; unmatched bases: 12. CDR3 protein: CSARDPSGGGLHTQYF. CDR3 DNA: TGCAGTGCTAGAGATCCAAGCGGGGGCGGTTTACATACGCAGTATTTT.

The rearrangement links TRBV9 to TRBJ2-1; possibly TRBD2 for D (5 bases). CDR1 SGDLS and CDR2 YYNGEE come from the germline V gene. Trimming stripped 0 bases from V and 0 bases from J, with 7 bases between. The CDR3 is 15 residues long. Here the CDR3 reads CASSVDGVSYNEQFF. CDR3 nucleotide sequence: TGTGCCAGCAGCGTAGACGGGGTCTCCTACAATGAGCAGTTCTTC.

This clonotype was observed a few times. The rearrangement uses TRBV15 and TRBJ1-4; D unresolved. V was cut by 0 bases and J by 8 bases, with 7 bases left in between. The CDR3 sequence is 13 residues long. Germline V lookup: CDR1 LNHNV, CDR2 YYDKDF (reference sequence). The CDR3 DNA follows: TGTGCCACCAGCAGAGATAAAGAGGAAAAACTGTTTTTT. Its translation is CATSRDKEEKLFF.

The V call is TRBV10-3, the J call TRBJ2-6; D remains ambiguous. Trimming removed 5 bases from V and 2 bases from J, with 4 bases in between. Per germline, CDR1 ENHRY and CDR2 SYGVKD. The CDR3 runs to 13 residues. The CDR3 spells CAISTAGANVLTF. In DNA, the CDR3 is TGTGCCATCAGTACAGCTGGGGCCAACGTCCTGACTTTC.

V gene TRBV6-1 combines with J gene TRBJ2-6, with D unresolved. With 5 bases removed from V and 3 bases from J, the gap between germline ends came to 17 bases. The CDR3 extends over 17 amino acids. Germline V lookup: CDR1 MNHNS, CDR2 SASEGT. The CDR3 bases are TGTGCCAGCAGTCGGAAATCGGGTTCCGGTGGGGCCAACGTCCTGACTTTC. Protein sequence: CASSRKSGSGGANVLTF.

J is TRBJ1-2 and V is TRBV5-5, with D hard to call. The CDR3 has 13 amino acids. V lost 0 bases to trimming and J lost 8 bases, with 11 bases between them. CDR1 is SGHKS, CDR2 YYEKEE, per germline (reference sequence). The CDR3 DNA is TGTGCCAGCAGCTTGGCGGCCCAGAGAGGCTACACCTTC. Translated, it gives CASSLAAQRGYTF. Full variable domain (remainder filled in from reference TRBV5-5 and TRBJ1-2): DAGVTQSPTHLIKTRGQQVTLRCSPISGHKSVSWYQQVLGQGPQFIFQYYEKEERGRGNFPDRFSARQFPNYSSELNVNALLLGDSALYLCASSLAAQRGYTFGSGTRLTVV.